The 5 T cell receptor beta chains below all came from one sample that was sequenced in a study of blood T cell repertoires in COVID-19. The method was immunoSEQ multiplex PCR; TCRdb's version includes in-frame clones alone and lacks a portion of them. The table lists about half a million clones, 80% to 90% of them singletons. The sequenced sample was PBMCs or T cells enriched from blood (not recorded which). These receptors came from a woman in her sixties or seventies who had recovered from COVID-19.

The J gene is TRBJ2-2, the V gene TRBV19; the match to TRBD2 covers 7 bases. Trimming at V came to 10 bases and at J to 5 bases, leaving 10 bases not matched to a gene. Germline loops: CDR1 LNHDA, CDR2 SQIVND (reference sequence). This CDR3 region has 14 residues. In nucleotides, the CDR3 is TGTGCCACCAGAGGACTAGAATTAACCGGGGAGCTGTTTTTT. It encodes CATRGLELTGELFF.

V is TRBV21-1 and J is TRBJ2-7; TRBD2, the table's D call, was not compared with the DNA. TRBV21-1 is a listed pseudogene. The CDR3 covers 15 residues. DNA for the CDR3: TGTGCCAGCAGCAGTTCACTAGCGGGGGGGCTAGAGCAGTACTTC. Amino acid sequence: CASSSSLAGGLEQYF.

The chain has TRBV5-1 and TRBJ1-2; 8 bases agree with TRBD1. V was clipped by 3 bases and J by 4 bases; unmatched bases: 5. Germline CDR1 SGHRS, CDR2 YFSETQ. The CDR3 runs 14 residues. The CDR3 protein is CASSSQGAPYGYTF. The CDR3 region has the DNA TGCGCCAGCAGCTCCCAGGGGGCTCCCTATGGCTACACCTTC.

J is TRBJ1-1 and V is TRBV2; 10 bases are a match to TRBD1. Germline V lookup: CDR1 SNHLY, CDR2 FYNNEI. V trimming: 6 bases; J trimming: 7 bases; junction bases outside the gene matches: 11. The CDR3 is 15 residues long. This CDR3 is CASRVTTGGIGEAFF. The CDR3 coding sequence is TGTGCCAGCAGGGTGACGACAGGGGGCATCGGTGAAGCTTTCTTT. Drawing the rest from reference TRBV2 and TRBJ1-1, the complete variable domain is EPEVTQTPSHQVTQMGQEVILRCVPISNHLYFYWYRQILGQKVEFLVSFYNNEISEKSEIFDDQFSVERPDGSNFTLKIRSTKLEDSAMYFCASRVTTGGIGEAFFGQGTRLTVV.

The CDR3 is CATSSLGAYNEQFF. The CDR3 nucleotides read TGTGCCACCTCCTCTCTGGGGGCGTACAATGAGCAGTTCTTC. V and J are TRBV6-5 and TRBJ2-1, with a weak D call TRBD1 (6 bases). Germline V gene lookup returns CDR1 MNHEY and CDR2 SVGAGI. The germline V and J ends were trimmed by 10 bases and 4 bases, with 17 bases remaining between them. The CDR3 is 14 amino acids.